The 15 T cell receptor beta chains given below trace back to one sample, sequenced in a study of blood T cell repertoires in COVID-19. Method: immunoSEQ multiplex PCR; TCRdb's copy keeps in-frame clones and lacks some. The sample records some 360,000 clones, roughly 90% being singletons. The source material was PBMCs or T cells enriched from blood (not recorded which). These receptor sequences come from a woman under 40 who had been exposed to COVID-19.

This sequence joins TRBV25-1 and TRBJ2-2, with TRBD2 identical over 11 bases. The germline V gene encodes CDR1 MGHDK and CDR2 SYGVNS. The length of the CDR3 is 15 residues. Losses at the gene ends were 5 bases for V and 5 bases for J; bases not matched to a gene: 4. The CDR3 spells CASSPRTSGTGELFF. For the CDR3, the DNA is TGTGCCAGCAGTCCCCGGACTAGCGGGACCGGGGAGCTGTTTTTT.

The CDR3 reads CASSPRLGQETQYF. For the CDR3, the DNA is TGCGCCAGCAGCCCGCGACTAGGTCAAGAGACCCAGTACTTC. The gene calls are TRBV5-1 and TRBJ2-5; the D gene is possibly TRBD2 (6 bases). Germline V gene data show CDR1 as SGHRS and CDR2 as YFSETQ. V was cut by 4 bases and J by 2 bases, with 12 bases left in between. The CDR3 is 14 residues long.

In this sample, this clone turned up a few times. This chain uses TRBV11-3 with TRBJ1-2; 8 bases are a match to TRBD1. Trimming at V came to 4 bases and at J to 0 bases, leaving 7 bases not matched to a gene. The CDR3 is made up of 16 amino acids. CDR1 SGHNT and CDR2 YENEEA come from the germline V gene. The CDR3 is CASSSRQGTANYGYTF. For the CDR3, the DNA is TGTGCCAGCAGCTCCCGACAGGGGACGGCTAACTATGGCTACACCTTC.

V is TRBV27 and J is TRBJ2-1; TRBD1 matches at 8 bases. The CDR3 sequence is 18 residues long. The germline V gene has CDR1 MNHEY and CDR2 SMNVEV (reference sequence). Trimming took 7 bases from V and 4 from J; bases not matched to a gene: 18. The CDR3 here is CASTNDRGSTAHYNEQFF. The CDR3 nucleotides are TGTGCCAGCACCAATGACAGGGGAAGTACAGCCCATTACAATGAGCAGTTCTTC.

J is TRBJ2-5 and V is TRBV9; 9 positions match TRBD2. After removal of 0 bases from V and 3 bases from J, the junction contained 6 bases not matched to a gene. Germline V lookup: CDR1 SGDLS, CDR2 YYNGEE. CDR3 size: 16 residues. CDR3 amino acids: CASSVEPSGVKETQYF. CDR3 coding DNA: TGTGCCAGCAGCGTAGAACCTAGCGGGGTTAAAGAGACCCAGTACTTC.

CDR3 in DNA: TGTGCCATCAGTGTCGGGGGAATAGATACGCAGTATTTT. It encodes CAISVGGIDTQYF. This chain links TRBV10-3 with TRBJ2-3; a weak D match, TRBD2 (6 bases). CDR1 is ENHRY, CDR2 SYGVKD, per germline. The V and J ends lost 4 bases and 5 bases respectively, with 10 bases between them. CDR3 length: 13 amino acids.

This chain uses TRBV6-5 with TRBJ2-5; 8 positions match TRBD1. Germline assignment: CDR1 MNHEY and CDR2 SVGAGI. This CDR3 spans 14 amino acids. Losses at the gene ends were 6 bases for V and 4 bases for J; bases not matched to a gene: 7. The CDR3 DNA sequence: TGTGCCAGCAGACAGGACAGGGACCGAGAGACCCAGTACTTC. Translation: CASRQDRDRETQYF.

V is TRBV20-1 and J is TRBJ1-2; tentatively, D is TRBD1 (6 bases). CDR3 length: 13 residues. V shed 3 bases and J shed 3 bases, with 11 bases lying between them. Germline V gene lookup returns CDR1 DFQATT and CDR2 SNEGSKA (reference sequence). CDR3 loop: CSASEGQHYGYTF. The CDR3 DNA reads TGCAGTGCTAGTGAAGGACAGCACTATGGCTACACCTTC.

This chain joins TRBV19 and TRBJ1-5; TRBD1 might be the D (6 bases). CDR3 length: 16 amino acids. The germline V and J ends were trimmed by 10 bases and 1 base, with 20 bases remaining between them. Germline V gene lookup returns CDR1 LNHDA and CDR2 SQIVND (reference sequence). CDR3 sequence (DNA): TGTGCCACCCTTTCGGGGGGGCAGGAAAGCAATCAGCCCCAGCATTTT. It codes for CATLSGGQESNQPQHF.

The CDR3 loop is CASSATGASSEQYF. The CDR3 bases are TGTGCCAGCAGCGCGACAGGGGCGTCTAGTGAGCAGTACTTC. This chain uses TRBV7-3 with TRBJ2-7, with 8 nucleotides matching TRBD1. The CDR3 has 14 residues. CDR1 and CDR2 from the germline V gene are SGHTA and FQGTGA. V dropped 5 bases and J dropped 7; count of bases not matched to a gene: 10.

J is TRBJ2-2 and V is TRBV15, with D unresolved. The CDR3 runs 14 residues. The V end was cut by 0 bases, the J end by 6 bases, with 8 bases between. Germline V gives CDR1 LNHNV, CDR2 YYDKDF (reference sequence). Here the CDR3 DNA reads TGTGCCACCAGCAGAGATTTTGCGGCCGGGGAGCTGTTTTTT. It codes for CATSRDFAAGELFF.

This clone was seen only once. The chain combines TRBV2 with TRBJ2-7; D might be TRBD1 (6 bases). Germline assignment: CDR1 SNHLY and CDR2 FYNNEI. The CDR3 runs to 14 residues. The V end was cut by 7 bases, the J end by 3 bases, with 16 bases between. This chain's CDR3 is CASTVAQGNYEQYF. The DNA of the CDR3 is TGTGCCAGCACCGTGGCACAGGGTAACTACGAGCAGTACTTC.

V is TRBV18 and J is TRBJ2-1; 10 positions match TRBD2. The CDR3 extends over 17 amino acids. V shed 1 base and J 8 bases; nucleotides not matched to a gene: 11. Germline-derived CDR1 and CDR2 are KGHSH and LQKENI. The CDR3 is CASSPRPSGRKHHEQFF. The CDR3 DNA follows: TGTGCCAGCTCACCACGCCCTAGCGGGAGAAAGCACCATGAGCAGTTCTTC.

A single count supports this clone. The chain employs TRBV15 and TRBJ1-5; weak D call: TRBD1 (5 bases). Trimming removed 4 bases at V and 2 bases at J, with 12 bases between. The CDR3 has 15 residues. CDR1 and CDR2 (germline): LNHNV, YYDKDF (reference sequence). The DNA of the CDR3 is TGTGCCACCAGCATGCAGACAGAACGCAATCAGCCCCAGCATTTT. This codes for CATSMQTERNQPQHF.

The chain combines TRBV19 with TRBJ2-1, with D maybe TRBD1 (5 bases). Looked up from germline, CDR1 is LNHDA and CDR2 is SQIVND (reference sequence). V lost 4 bases, J lost 3 bases, and 7 bases lay in between. The CDR3 is 13 residues long. DNA of the CDR3: TGTGCCAGTAGTACAGGGTTCTACAATGAGCAGTTCTTC. Residues: CASSTGFYNEQFF.